A selection of T cell receptor beta chains follows, all from one sample in a study of technical replicates of blood from a few donors. Assay: immunoSEQ multiplex PCR; the TCRdb copy retains only in-frame clones and omits some. The sample has tens of thousands of clones, roughly 91% seen once. The sequencing sample was made of T cells isolated from PBMCs. The receptors derive from a human donor in good health. CDR3s include the opening cysteine and the closing phenylalanine or tryptophan. A D gene is named only where the DNA matches it firmly. Expanded clones get a size class; other rows say once, few or many, or leave the size out.

clone_size j_call v_call d_call cdr3_nt cdr3_aa
few TRBJ1-1 TRBV14 TRBD1 TGTGCCAGCAGCCACGCTTCAGGGGGAGCTTTCTTT CASSHASGGAFF
. TRBJ2-7 TRBV13 . TGTGCCAGCCTACGATTGGGAGAAGTCCACGAGCAGTACTTC CASLRLGEVHEQYF
. TRBJ1-1 TRBV18 . TGTGCCAGCTCACGAATCTCAGGGGAAGCTTTCTTT CASSRISGEAFF
. TRBJ2-7 TRBV14 TRBD2 TGTGCCAGCAGCCAGATACTAGCGGGAGTTTACGAGCAGTACTTC CASSQILAGVYEQYF
. TRBJ1-2 TRBV28 . TGTGCCAGCAGTTTGGGGCAGGGAGGGGGCTACACCTTC CASSLGQGGGYTF
. TRBJ1-2 TRBV11-3 . TGTGCCAGCAGCATGGGGGCGGCAAGCGGCTACACCTTC CASSMGAASGYTF
. TRBJ1-1 TRBV7-9 . TGTGCCAGCAGCCCGCGGGGGGGTACCCAAGCTTTCTTT CASSPRGGTQAFF
. TRBJ1-2 TRBV30 . TGTGCCTGGAATCAGGACTATGGCTACACCTTC CAWNQDYGYTF
. TRBJ2-1 TRBV2 TRBD2 TGTGCCAGCACCCGACTAGCGGATGAGCAGTTCTTC CASTRLADEQFF
once TRBJ1-4 TRBV5-1 . TGCGCCAGCAGCTTGCAGCCGGGTGAAAAACTGTTTTTT CASSLQPGEKLFF
. TRBJ2-2 TRBV5-1 . TGCGCCAGCAGCTTGGCCAGTGCAGGAACGAACACCGGGGAGCTGTTTTTT CASSLASAGTNTGELFF
. TRBJ2-1 TRBV11-2 TRBD1 TGTGCCAGCAGCTCATCGGACAGGGGGGACAATGAGCAGTTCTTC CASSSSDRGDNEQFF
once TRBJ1-1 TRBV28 . TGTGCCAGCAGTCGTATAGCTGAAGCTTTCTTT CASSRIAEAFF
. TRBJ1-1 TRBV23-1 . TGCGCCAGCAGTCAATCGAACAGGGCCACTGAAGCTTTCTTT CASSQSNRATEAFF
once TRBJ2-5 TRBV6-6 TRBD2 TGTGCCAGCAGTCCGCCACTAGCGGGAGGGGAGACCCAGTACTTC CASSPPLAGGETQYF
. TRBJ2-3 TRBV30 TRBD2 TGTGCCTGGAGTCTTGGAGCGGGGGACACAGATACGCAGTATTTT CAWSLGAGDTDTQYF
. TRBJ2-2 TRBV7-3 . TGTGCCAGCAGCTTAATAGCGGGGACAGGGCCTTCGAACACCGGGGAGCTGTTTTTT CASSLIAGTGPSNTGELFF
. TRBJ2-7 TRBV28 TRBD2 TGTGCCAGCAGTCCATCCGGCAGCGGGAGAGCAATGGGGTACGAGCAGTACTTC CASSPSGSGRAMGYEQYF
. TRBJ1-3 TRBV14 TRBD1 TGTGCCAGCAGCAGTAGGGACAGGGTCTCTGGAAACACCATATATTTT CASSSRDRVSGNTIYF
. TRBJ2-3 TRBV5-1 TRBD1 TGCGCCAGCAGCAAGGGACAGGAGGGCACAGATACGCAGTATTTT CASSKGQEGTDTQYF
. TRBJ2-7 TRBV6-4 TRBD2 TGTGCCAGCAGTGTTGAAGCGGGAGTTCGCTACGAGCAGTACTTC CASSVEAGVRYEQYF
. TRBJ2-7 TRBV6-1 TRBD1 TGTGCCAGCAGGACAGGGGCGCCCTCCTACGAGCAGTACTTC CASRTGAPSYEQYF
. TRBJ2-1 TRBV6-5 TRBD2 TGTGCCAGCAGGATTCTAGCGGGAGTGTACAATGAGCAGTTCTTC CASRILAGVYNEQFF
. TRBJ2-7 TRBV11-3 . TGTGCCAGCAGCTTAGATTGGTTGCAGGGATACGAGCAGTACTTC CASSLDWLQGYEQYF
. TRBJ2-3 TRBV6-5 . TGTGCCAGCAGTTACGATAGGTATCAGGGGGATACGCAGTATTTT CASSYDRYQGDTQYF
. TRBJ1-1 TRBV7-9 . TGTGCCAGCAGCCCCCAGTTAAGGAACACTGAAGCTTTCTTT CASSPQLRNTEAFF
. TRBJ2-3 TRBV2 TRBD2 TGTGCCAGCACGAGGTTAGCGGGAGGGGTGGATACGCAGTATTTT CASTRLAGGVDTQYF
. TRBJ2-2 TRBV6-5 . TGTGCCAGCAGCCTCACATTCGCGAACACCGGGGAGCTGTTTTTT CASSLTFANTGELFF
. TRBJ1-1 TRBV6-6 TRBD1 TGTGCCAGCAGTTATGACAGGGACACTGAAGCTTTCTTT CASSYDRDTEAFF
. TRBJ1-1 TRBV4-3 . TGCGCCAGCAGCCAAGATCGGGGATTGAACACTGAAGCTTTCTTT CASSQDRGLNTEAFF
. TRBJ2-7 TRBV15 . TGTGCCACCAGCAGGGAGAGAACCTACGAGCAGTACTTC CATSRERTYEQYF
. TRBJ1-1 TRBV6-1 . TGTGCCAGCAGTGAAGCGCTTACGGGAGGACGGCGGTCCACTGAAGCTTTCTTT CASSEALTGGRRSTEAFF